This T cell receptor beta chain was identified during a study of neurological immune-mediated disorders. The junction had 5 bases not matched to a gene; V was cut back by 5 bases and J by 0 bases. Germline assignment: CDR1 SEHNR and CDR2 FQNEAQ (reference sequence). The CDR3 consists of 16 residues. This clonotype was observed at least ten times. Synthesis of cDNA was accomplished via 5'RACE employing 10-nucleotide random UMIs. TCRdb independently ran MiXCR on the 5' RACE reads; one entry per CDR3 protein. The sample carries more than 40,000 distinct CDR3 sequences, under 3.5% recorded once. Material for sequencing was PBMCs. This TCR derives from a woman in her 50s with multiple sclerosis. This chain links TRBV7-9 with TRBJ1-3, with TRBD1 identical over 9 bases. CDR3: CASSAKDRGSGNTIYF. The CDR3 DNA is TGTGCCAGCAGCGCAAAGGACAGGGGCTCTGGAAACACCATATATTTT. Supplemented by reference TRBV7-9 and TRBJ1-3, the full variable domain reads DTGVSQNPRHKITKRGQNVTFRCDPISEHNRLYWYRQTLGQGPEFLTYFQNEAQLEKSRLLSDRFSAERPKGSFSTLEIQRTEQGDSAMYLCASSAKDRGSGNTIYFGEGSWLTVV.